A single sample is the source of the 8 T cell receptor beta chains below, sequenced in a study of OX40 agonist ivuxolimab in advanced cancers. Assay: immunoSEQ multiplex PCR; the TCRdb copy retains only in-frame clones and omits some. Of approximately 49,000 clones in the sample, 85% were seen once. Here the sequenced sample was CD4+ or CD8+ T cells sorted from blood, taken in a trial of the OX40 agonist ivuxolimab. The receptors were gathered from an adult with an advanced solid tumor such as melanoma, head and neck, liver or kidney cancer.

This rearrangement joins TRBV18 to TRBJ2-5; 7 nucleotides line up with TRBD1. V shed 6 bases and J 2 bases; nucleotides not matched to a gene: 6. Per germline, CDR1 KGHSH and CDR2 LQKENI. CDR3 length: 14 residues. CDR3 coding DNA: TGTGCCAGCTCGCCCGACAGGGCGCAAGAGACCCAGTACTTC. This codes for CASSPDRAQETQYF.

The V and J genes are TRBV15 and TRBJ1-2, with 9 nucleotides matching TRBD1. Germline trimming cut 4 bases from V and 2 bases from J; bases unmatched to any gene: 2. In germline, CDR1 is LNHNV, CDR2 YYDKDF (reference sequence). The CDR3 length is 14 residues. Written as DNA, the CDR3 is TGTGCCACCAGCATCGGACAGGGGAACTATGGCTACACCTTC. Its translation is CATSIGQGNYGYTF.

The J gene is TRBJ1-2, the V gene TRBV5-5, with TRBD1 matching over 7 bases. Germline values: CDR1 SGHKS, CDR2 YYEKEE (reference sequence). V shed 3 bases, J shed 3 bases, and the junction held 5 bases outside the gene matches. The CDR3 runs 14 residues. Here the CDR3 DNA reads TGTGCCAGCAGCTCAAAGGGGGCTGACTATGGCTACACCTTC. Protein sequence: CASSSKGADYGYTF.

This rearrangement joins TRBV6-6 to TRBJ1-6; D ambiguous. Germline V CDR1 and CDR2: MNHNY, SVGAGI (reference sequence). The CDR3 spans 13 residues. Trimming pared 2 bases from V and 7 bases from J, leaving 6 bases between. CDR3 DNA sequence: TGTGCCAGCAGTTACACCCTAAATTCACCCCTCCACTTT. Protein: CASSYTLNSPLHF.

CDR3 in DNA: TGTGCCAGCAGCTCACTAAATTTGGGGGCCGGGGAGCTGTTTTTT. Translated, it gives CASSSLNLGAGELFF. The gene calls are TRBV7-9 and TRBJ2-2; tentatively, D is TRBD1 or TRBD2 (5 bases each). CDR3 length: 15 residues. Germline CDR1 and CDR2: SEHNR and FQNEAQ (reference sequence). The V end lost 4 bases, the J end lost 6 bases, and 15 bases lay between the germline ends.

The V call is TRBV28, the J call TRBJ1-4; a weak D match, TRBD1 (5 bases). V dropped 3 bases and J dropped 7 bases, with 12 bases sitting between them. Per the germline V gene, CDR1 is MDHEN and CDR2 is SYDVKM. This CDR3 has 14 amino acids. CDR3 region: CASSFGRVFEKLFF. In nucleotides, the CDR3 is TGTGCCAGCAGTTTCGGCAGGGTGTTTGAAAAACTGTTTTTT.

This chain joins TRBV27 and TRBJ2-7; D gene ambiguous. V lost 3 bases to trimming and J lost 5 bases, with 11 bases between them. The CDR3 has 13 amino acids. Germline CDR1 and CDR2: MNHEY and SMNVEV (reference sequence). The CDR3 reads CASSLVPINEQYF. The DNA for the CDR3 is TGTGCCAGCAGTTTGGTCCCTATTAACGAGCAGTACTTC.

The chain joins TRBV5-6 to TRBJ2-2; D gene unclear. This CDR3 has 14 amino acids. Trimming took 0 bases from V and 4 from J, leaving 7 bases between them. Germline lookup yields CDR1 SGHDT and CDR2 YYEEEE. As DNA, the CDR3 is TGTGCCAGCAGCTTGGACTACCTCACCGGGGAGCTGTTTTTT. Its translation is CASSLDYLTGELFF.